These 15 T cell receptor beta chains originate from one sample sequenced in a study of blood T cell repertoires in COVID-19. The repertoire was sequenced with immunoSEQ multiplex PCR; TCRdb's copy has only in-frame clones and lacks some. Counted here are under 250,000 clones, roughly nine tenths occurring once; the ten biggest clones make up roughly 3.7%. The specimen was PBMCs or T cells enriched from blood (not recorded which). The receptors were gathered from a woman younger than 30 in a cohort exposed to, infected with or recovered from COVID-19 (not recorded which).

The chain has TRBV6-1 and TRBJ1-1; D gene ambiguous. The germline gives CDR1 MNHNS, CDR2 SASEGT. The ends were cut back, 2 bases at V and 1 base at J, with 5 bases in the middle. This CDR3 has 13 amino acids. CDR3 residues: CASSEIRNTEAFF. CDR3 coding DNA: TGTGCCAGCAGTGAAATCCGGAACACTGAAGCTTTCTTT.

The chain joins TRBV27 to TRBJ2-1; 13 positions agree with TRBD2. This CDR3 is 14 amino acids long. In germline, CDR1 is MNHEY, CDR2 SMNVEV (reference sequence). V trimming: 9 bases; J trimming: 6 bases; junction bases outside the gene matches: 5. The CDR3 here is CASAGLAGVNEQFF. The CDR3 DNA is TGTGCCAGTGCCGGACTAGCGGGAGTCAATGAGCAGTTCTTC.

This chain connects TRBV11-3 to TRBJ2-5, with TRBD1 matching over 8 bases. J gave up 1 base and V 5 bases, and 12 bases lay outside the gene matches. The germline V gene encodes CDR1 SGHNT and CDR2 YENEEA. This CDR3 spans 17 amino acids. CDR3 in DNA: TGTGCCAGCAGCACTGGACAGGGCGCTCCATCCCAAGAGACCCAGTACTTC. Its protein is CASSTGQGAPSQETQYF.

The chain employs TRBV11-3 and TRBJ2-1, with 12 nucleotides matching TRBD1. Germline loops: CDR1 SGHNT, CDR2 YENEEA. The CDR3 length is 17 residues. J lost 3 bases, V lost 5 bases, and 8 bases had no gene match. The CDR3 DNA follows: TGTGCCAGCAGCCCTGGGGGGACAGGGGGCTTCTACAATGAGCAGTTCTTC. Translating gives CASSPGGTGGFYNEQFF.

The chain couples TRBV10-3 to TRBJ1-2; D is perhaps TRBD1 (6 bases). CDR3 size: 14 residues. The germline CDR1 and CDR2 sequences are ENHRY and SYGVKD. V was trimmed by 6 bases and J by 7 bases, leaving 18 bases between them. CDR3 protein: CAISIDTGISGYTF. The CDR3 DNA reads TGTGCCATCAGCATAGATACAGGGATAAGTGGCTACACCTTC.

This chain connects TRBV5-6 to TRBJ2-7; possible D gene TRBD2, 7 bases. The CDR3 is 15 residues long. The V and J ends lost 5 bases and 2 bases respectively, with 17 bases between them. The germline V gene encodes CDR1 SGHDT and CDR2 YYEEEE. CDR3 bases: TGTGCCAGCAGATCTGCGGGGGCCTCCCCCTACGAGCAGTACTTC. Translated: CASRSAGASPYEQYF.

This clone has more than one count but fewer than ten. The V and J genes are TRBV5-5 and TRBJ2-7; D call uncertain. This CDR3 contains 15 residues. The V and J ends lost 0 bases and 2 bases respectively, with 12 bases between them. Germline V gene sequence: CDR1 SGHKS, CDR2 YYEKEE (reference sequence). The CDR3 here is CASSLAMHLTYEQYF. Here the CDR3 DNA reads TGTGCCAGCAGCTTGGCCATGCACTTGACCTACGAGCAGTACTTC. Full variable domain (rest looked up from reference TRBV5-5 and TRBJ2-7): DAGVTQSPTHLIKTRGQQVTLRCSPISGHKSVSWYQQVLGQGPQFIFQYYEKEERGRGNFPDRFSARQFPNYSSELNVNALLLGDSALYLCASSLAMHLTYEQYFGPGTRLTVT.

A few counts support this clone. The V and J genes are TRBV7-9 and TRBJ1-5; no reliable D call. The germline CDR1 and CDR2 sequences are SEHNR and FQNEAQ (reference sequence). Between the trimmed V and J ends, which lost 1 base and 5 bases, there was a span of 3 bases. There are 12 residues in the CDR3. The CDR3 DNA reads TGTGCCAGCAGCTTAGGAGATCAGCCCCAGCATTTT. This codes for CASSLGDQPQHF.

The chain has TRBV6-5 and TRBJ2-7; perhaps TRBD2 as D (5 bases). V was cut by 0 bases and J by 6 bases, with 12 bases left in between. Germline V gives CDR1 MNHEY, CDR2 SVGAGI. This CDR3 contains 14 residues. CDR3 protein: CASSYSTRGLEQYF. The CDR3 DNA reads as TGTGCCAGCAGTTACTCTACTAGAGGTCTCGAGCAGTACTTC.

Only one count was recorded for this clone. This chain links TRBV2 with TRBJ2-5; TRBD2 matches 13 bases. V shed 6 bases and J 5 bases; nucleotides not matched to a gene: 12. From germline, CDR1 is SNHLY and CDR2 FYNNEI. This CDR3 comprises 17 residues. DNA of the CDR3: TGTGCCAGCAGAAGCAGTGGGACTAGCGGGGATTGGGAGACCCAGTACTTC. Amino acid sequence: CASRSSGTSGDWETQYF.

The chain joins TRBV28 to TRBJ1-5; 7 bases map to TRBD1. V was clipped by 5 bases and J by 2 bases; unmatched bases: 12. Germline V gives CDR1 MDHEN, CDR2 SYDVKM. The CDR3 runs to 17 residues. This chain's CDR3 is CASSQGQADGGNQPQHF. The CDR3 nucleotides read TGTGCCAGCAGTCAAGGACAGGCGGATGGGGGCAATCAGCCCCAGCATTTT.

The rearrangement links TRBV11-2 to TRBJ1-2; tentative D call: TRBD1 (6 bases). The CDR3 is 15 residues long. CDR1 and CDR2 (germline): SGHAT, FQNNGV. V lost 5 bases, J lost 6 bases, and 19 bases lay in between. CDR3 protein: CASSATTGNANGYTF. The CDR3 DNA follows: TGTGCCAGCAGCGCTACTACAGGGAACGCAAATGGCTACACCTTC.

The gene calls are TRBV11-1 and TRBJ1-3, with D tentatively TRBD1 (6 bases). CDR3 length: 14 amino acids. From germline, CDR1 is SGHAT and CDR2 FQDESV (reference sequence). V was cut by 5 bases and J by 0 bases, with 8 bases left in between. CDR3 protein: CASSRDNSGNTIYF. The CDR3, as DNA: TGTGCCAGCAGCCGGGACAACTCTGGAAACACCATATATTTT.

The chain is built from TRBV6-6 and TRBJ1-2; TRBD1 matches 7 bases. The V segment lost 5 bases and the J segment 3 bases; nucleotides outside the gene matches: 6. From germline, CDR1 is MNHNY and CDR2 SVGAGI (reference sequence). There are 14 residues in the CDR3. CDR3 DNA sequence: TGTGCCAGCAGTGACCAAGGGGGCGACTATGGCTACACCTTC. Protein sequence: CASSDQGGDYGYTF.

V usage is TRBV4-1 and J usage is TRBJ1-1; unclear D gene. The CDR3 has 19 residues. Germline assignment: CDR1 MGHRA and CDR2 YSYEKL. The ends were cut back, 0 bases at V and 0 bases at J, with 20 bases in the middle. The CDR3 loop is CASSQDIRFRRRMNTEAFF. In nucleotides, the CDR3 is TGCGCCAGCAGCCAAGATATCCGATTTAGACGGCGGATGAACACTGAAGCTTTCTTT.